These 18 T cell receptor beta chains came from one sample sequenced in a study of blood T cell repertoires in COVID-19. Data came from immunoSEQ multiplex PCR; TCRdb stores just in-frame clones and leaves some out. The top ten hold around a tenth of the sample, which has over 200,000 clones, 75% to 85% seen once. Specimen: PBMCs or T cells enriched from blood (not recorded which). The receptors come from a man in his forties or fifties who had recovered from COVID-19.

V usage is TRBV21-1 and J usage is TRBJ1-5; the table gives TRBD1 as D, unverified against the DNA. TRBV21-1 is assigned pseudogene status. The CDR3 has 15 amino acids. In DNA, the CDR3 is TGTGCCAGCAGCAAAGCGTCGAAGGGGGTTCAGCCCCAGCATTTT. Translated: CASSKASKGVQPQHF.

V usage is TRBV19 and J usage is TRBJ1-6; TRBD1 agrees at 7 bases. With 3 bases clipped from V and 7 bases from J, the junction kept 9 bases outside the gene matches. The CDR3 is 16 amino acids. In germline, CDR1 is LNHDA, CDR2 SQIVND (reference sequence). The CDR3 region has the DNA TGTGCCAGTAGTATCTATACAGGGGACTTAAATTCACCCCTCCACTTT. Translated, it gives CASSIYTGDLNSPLHF.

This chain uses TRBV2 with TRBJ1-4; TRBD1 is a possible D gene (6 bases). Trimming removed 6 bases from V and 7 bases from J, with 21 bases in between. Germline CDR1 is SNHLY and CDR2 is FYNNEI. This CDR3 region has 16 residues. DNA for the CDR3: TGTGCCAGCAGATCGGGGGGCCCGCTCACGAGTGAAAAACTGTTTTTT. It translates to CASRSGGPLTSEKLFF.

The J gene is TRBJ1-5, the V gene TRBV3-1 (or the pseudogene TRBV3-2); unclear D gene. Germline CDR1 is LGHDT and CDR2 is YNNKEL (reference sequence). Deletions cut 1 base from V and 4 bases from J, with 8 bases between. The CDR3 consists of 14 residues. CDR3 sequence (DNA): TGTGCCAGCAGCCAAGGTCGGAGTAATCAGCCCCAGCATTTT. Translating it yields CASSQGRSNQPQHF.

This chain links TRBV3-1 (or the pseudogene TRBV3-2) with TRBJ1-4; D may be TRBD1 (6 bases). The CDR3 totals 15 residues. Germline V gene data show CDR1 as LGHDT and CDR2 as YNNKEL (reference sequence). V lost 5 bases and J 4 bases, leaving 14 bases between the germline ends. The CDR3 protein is CASSRRTASNEKLFF. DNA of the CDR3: TGTGCCAGCAGCAGACGGACAGCGAGTAATGAAAAACTGTTTTTT.

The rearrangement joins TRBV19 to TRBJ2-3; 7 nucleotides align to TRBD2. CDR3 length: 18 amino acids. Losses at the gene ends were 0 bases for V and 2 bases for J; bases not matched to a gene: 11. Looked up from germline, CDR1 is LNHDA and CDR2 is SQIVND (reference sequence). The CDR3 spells CASSIESFGLAATDTQYF. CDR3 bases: TGTGCCAGTAGTATAGAGAGTTTCGGGCTAGCGGCCACAGATACGCAGTATTTT.

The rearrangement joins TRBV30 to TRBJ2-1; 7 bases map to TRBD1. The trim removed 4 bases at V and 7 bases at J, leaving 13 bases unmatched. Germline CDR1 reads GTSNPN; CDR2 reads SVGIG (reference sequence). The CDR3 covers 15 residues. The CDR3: CAWNHGPRGRNEQFF. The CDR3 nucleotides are TGTGCCTGGAACCACGGTCCGAGGGGGCGGAATGAGCAGTTCTTC.

CDR3 loop: CASSPSVGGGTGELFF. The DNA for the CDR3 is TGTGCCAGCAGCCCTAGCGTGGGAGGGGGCACCGGGGAGCTGTTTTTT. The chain couples TRBV7-2 to TRBJ2-2, with D maybe TRBD2 (7 bases). CDR3 length: 16 amino acids. V dropped 5 bases and J dropped 4 bases, with 17 bases sitting between them. Germline V lookup: CDR1 SGHTA, CDR2 FQGNSA.

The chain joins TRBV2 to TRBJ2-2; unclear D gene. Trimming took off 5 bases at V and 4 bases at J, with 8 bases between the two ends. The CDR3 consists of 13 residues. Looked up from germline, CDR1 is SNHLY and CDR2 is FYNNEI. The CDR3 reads CASSPLPTGELFF. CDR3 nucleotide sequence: TGTGCCAGCAGTCCCCTCCCCACCGGGGAGCTGTTTTTT.

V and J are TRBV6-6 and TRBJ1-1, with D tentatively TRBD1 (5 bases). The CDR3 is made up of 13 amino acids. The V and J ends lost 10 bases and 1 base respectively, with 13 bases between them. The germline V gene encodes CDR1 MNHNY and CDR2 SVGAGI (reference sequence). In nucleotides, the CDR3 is TGTGCCACCTCAGACGGACAGAACACTGAAGCTTTCTTT. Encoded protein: CATSDGQNTEAFF.

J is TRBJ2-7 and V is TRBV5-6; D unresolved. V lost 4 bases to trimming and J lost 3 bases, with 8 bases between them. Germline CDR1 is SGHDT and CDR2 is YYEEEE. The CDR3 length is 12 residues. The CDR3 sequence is CASSVRNYEQYF. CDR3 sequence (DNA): TGTGCCAGCAGCGTGAGAAACTACGAGCAGTACTTC.

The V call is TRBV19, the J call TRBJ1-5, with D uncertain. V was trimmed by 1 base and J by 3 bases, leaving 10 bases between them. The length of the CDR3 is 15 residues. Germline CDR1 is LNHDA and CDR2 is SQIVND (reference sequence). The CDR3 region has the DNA TGTGCCAGTAGTATAGTAGGGAGTGACAATCAGCCCCAGCATTTT. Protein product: CASSIVGSDNQPQHF.

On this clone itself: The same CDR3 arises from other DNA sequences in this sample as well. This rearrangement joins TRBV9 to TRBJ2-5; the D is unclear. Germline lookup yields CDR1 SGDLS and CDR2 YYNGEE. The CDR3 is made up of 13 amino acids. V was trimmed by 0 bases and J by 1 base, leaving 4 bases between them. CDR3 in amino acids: CASSVGPQETQYF. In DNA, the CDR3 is TGTGCCAGCAGCGTAGGGCCCCAAGAGACCCAGTACTTC.

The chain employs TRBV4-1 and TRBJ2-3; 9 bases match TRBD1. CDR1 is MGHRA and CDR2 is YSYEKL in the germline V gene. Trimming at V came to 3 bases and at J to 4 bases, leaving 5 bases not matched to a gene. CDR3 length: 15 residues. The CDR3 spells CASSQPGQGADTQYF. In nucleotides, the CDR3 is TGCGCCAGCAGCCAGCCGGGACAGGGTGCAGATACGCAGTATTTT.

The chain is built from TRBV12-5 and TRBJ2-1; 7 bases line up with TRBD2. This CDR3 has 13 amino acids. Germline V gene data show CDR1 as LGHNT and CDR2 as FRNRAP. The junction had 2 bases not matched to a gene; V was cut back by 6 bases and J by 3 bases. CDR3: CASGLADYNEQFF. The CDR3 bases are TGTGCTAGTGGGCTAGCGGACTACAATGAGCAGTTCTTC.

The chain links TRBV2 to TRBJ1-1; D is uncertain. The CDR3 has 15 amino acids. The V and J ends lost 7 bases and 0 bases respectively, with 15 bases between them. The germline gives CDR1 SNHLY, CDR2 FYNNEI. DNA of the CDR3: TGTGCCAGCAAGGTCGGGAGACTAATGAACACTGAAGCTTTCTTT. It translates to CASKVGRLMNTEAFF.

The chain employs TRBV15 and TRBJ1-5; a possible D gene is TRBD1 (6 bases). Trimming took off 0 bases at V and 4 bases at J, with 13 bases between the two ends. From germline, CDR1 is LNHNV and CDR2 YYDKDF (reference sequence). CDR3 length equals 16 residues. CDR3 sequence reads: CATSRDLQGRNQPQHF. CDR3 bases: TGTGCCACCAGCAGAGATCTTCAGGGGCGGAATCAGCCCCAGCATTTT.

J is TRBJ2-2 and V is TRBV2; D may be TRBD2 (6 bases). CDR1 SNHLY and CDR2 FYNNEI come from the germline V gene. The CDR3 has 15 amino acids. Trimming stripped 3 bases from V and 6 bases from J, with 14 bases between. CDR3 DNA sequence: TGTGCCAGCAGTGACTGGGGGGTGGAACCCGGGGAGCTGTTTTTT. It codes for CASSDWGVEPGELFF.